This is a list of T cell receptor beta chains from one sample in a study of blood T cell repertoires in COVID-19. Profiled with immunoSEQ multiplex PCR; TCRdb holds only in-frame clones, not every one. The top ten hold about 3% of the sample, which has around 300,000 clones, less than 90% seen once. Sequencing input: PBMCs or T cells enriched from blood (not recorded which). These receptors originate from a woman in her forties or fifties who had recovered from COVID-19. Both conserved end residues are part of each CDR3. A D gene is named only where the DNA matches it firmly. For some rows the clone size is stated as once, few or many, or as a class when expanded; others skip it.

J	D	V	size	CDR3	DNA
TRBJ2-4	TRBD2	TRBV3-1/TRBV3-2	NA	CASSRAGLGKNIQYF	TGTGCCAGCAGCCGAGCGGGGCTGGGCAAAAACATTCAGTACTTC
TRBJ1-1	NA	TRBV5-8	NA	CASSPRQMNTEAFF	TGTGCCAGCAGCCCTAGACAGATGAACACTGAAGCTTTCTTT
TRBJ2-3	NA	TRBV24-1	once	CATSYLGGPADTQYF	TGTGCCACCAGTTACCTCGGGGGGCCAGCAGATACGCAGTATTTT
TRBJ1-2	TRBD1	TRBV28	NA	CASSPTRQGASYTF	TGTGCCAGCAGCCCTACGCGACAGGGGGCGAGCTACACCTTC
TRBJ2-7	NA	TRBV3-1/TRBV3-2	NA	CASSLLAYEQYF	TGTGCCAGCAGCCTTCTCGCGTACGAGCAGTACTTC
TRBJ1-2	TRBD1	TRBV30	NA	CAWSAGTGYGYTF	TGTGCCTGGAGTGCCGGGACAGGCTATGGCTACACCTTC
TRBJ2-7	NA	TRBV7-2	NA	CASSPTGLVYEQYF	TGTGCCAGCAGCCCGACGGGTTTAGTCTACGAGCAGTACTTC
TRBJ2-7	NA	TRBV28	NA	CASSFRRDSPYEQYF	TGTGCCAGCAGTTTCCGGCGGGACAGCCCCTACGAGCAGTACTTC
TRBJ2-7	TRBD2	TRBV2	NA	CASSDPAGAYEQYF	TGTGCCAGCAGTGACCCGGCGGGGGCCTACGAGCAGTACTTC
TRBJ2-4	TRBD2	TRBV28	few	CASSRTSGRGGNIQYF	TGTGCCAGCAGTCGGACTAGCGGGAGGGGTGGAAACATTCAGTACTTC
TRBJ2-7	TRBD2	TRBV4-3	NA	CASSQASSGSSEQYF	TGCGCCAGCAGCCAAGCCTCTAGCGGGAGTTCCGAGCAGTACTTC
TRBJ2-1	NA	TRBV19	NA	CASSINVGSDEQFF	TGTGCCAGTAGTATAAACGTAGGTAGCGATGAGCAGTTCTTC
TRBJ1-2	TRBD1	TRBV3-1/TRBV3-2	NA	CASSQAGGYYGYTF	TGTGCCAGCAGCCAGGCAGGGGGCTACTATGGCTACACCTTC
TRBJ1-4	TRBD1	TRBV7-9	NA	CASSSRGRHNEKLFF	TGTGCCAGCAGCTCCAGGGGGAGGCATAATGAAAAACTGTTTTTT
TRBJ2-7	NA	TRBV29-1	NA	CSVVRQGIGEQYF	TGCAGCGTCGTCCGGCAGGGAATCGGGGAGCAGTACTTC
TRBJ2-5	NA	TRBV29-1	NA	CSVRSGLLETQYF	TGCAGCGTTCGCTCCGGACTGCTAGAGACCCAGTACTTC
TRBJ1-6	NA	TRBV7-8	NA	CASRLQPSYNSPLHF	TGTGCCAGCAGACTTCAACCGAGCTATAATTCACCCCTCCACTTT
TRBJ1-4	NA	TRBV7-6	NA	CASSLGITEKLFF	TGTGCCAGCAGCTTAGGTATTACAGAAAAACTGTTTTTT
TRBJ2-5	TRBD2	TRBV2	once	CASSEVLRERRETQYF	TGTGCCAGCAGTGAAGTCCTGCGGGAGAGGAGAGAGACCCAGTACTTC
TRBJ2-3	NA	TRBV7-2	once	CASSLRVTSTDTQYF	TGTGCCAGCAGCTTGAGAGTGACTAGCACAGATACGCAGTATTTT
TRBJ1-5	NA	TRBV25-1	NA	CASSHYETDQPQHF	TGTGCCAGCAGTCACTACGAGACCGATCAGCCCCAGCATTTT
TRBJ2-5	TRBD2	TRBV28	NA	CASSSGTSGRLETQYF	TGTGCCAGCAGTTCCGGGACTAGCGGGAGATTGGAGACCCAGTACTTC
TRBJ2-1	NA	TRBV5-1	NA	CASSLEVPGVYEQFF	TGCGCCAGCAGCTTGGAGGTTCCAGGGGTCTATGAGCAGTTCTTC
TRBJ1-1	NA	TRBV12-3/TRBV12-4	NA	CASSLGINTEAFF	TGTGCCAGCAGTTTAGGTATCAACACTGAAGCTTTCTTT
TRBJ1-1	NA	TRBV5-1	NA	CASSLELVSTEAFF	TGCGCCAGCAGCTTGGAGTTAGTAAGCACTGAAGCTTTCTTT
TRBJ1-2	NA	TRBV7-2	NA	CASSPRLVDGYTF	TGTGCCAGCAGCCCCCGTCTAGTCGATGGCTACACCTTC